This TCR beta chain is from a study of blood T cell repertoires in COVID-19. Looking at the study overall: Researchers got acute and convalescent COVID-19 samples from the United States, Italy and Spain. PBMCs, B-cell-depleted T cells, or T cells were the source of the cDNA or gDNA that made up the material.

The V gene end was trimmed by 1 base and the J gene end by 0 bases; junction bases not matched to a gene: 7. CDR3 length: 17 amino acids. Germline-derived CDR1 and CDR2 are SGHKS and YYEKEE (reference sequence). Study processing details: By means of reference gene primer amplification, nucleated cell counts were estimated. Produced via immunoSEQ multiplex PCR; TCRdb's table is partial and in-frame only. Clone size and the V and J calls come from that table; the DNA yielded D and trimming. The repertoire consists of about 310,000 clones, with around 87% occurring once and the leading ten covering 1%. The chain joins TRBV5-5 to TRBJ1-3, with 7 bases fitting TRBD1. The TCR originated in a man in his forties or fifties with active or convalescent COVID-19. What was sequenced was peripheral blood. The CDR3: CASSLWAGDSSGNTIYF. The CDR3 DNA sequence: TGTGCCAGCAGCTTGTGGGCAGGGGACAGCTCTGGAAACACCATATATTTT.